This T cell receptor beta chain was retrieved from a study of T cells after yellow fever vaccination. Turning to the study itself: Each low-cell-number fraction was prepared by means of SMART-Seq v4 Ultra Low Input. Whole-study results and caveats: The CD4 and CD8 compartments had a small share of their clonotypes in common.

TCRdb redid the calling of the 5' RACE reads with MiXCR, one entry per CDR3 protein. Counted here are approximately 550,000 distinct CDR3 sequences, under 25% occurring once; the ten biggest clones make up roughly an eighth. This clonotype was seen a handful of times. Antigen: not known. This clonotype was sampled from a man aged 25 to 40 who received the YFV17D yellow fever vaccine. The sample in question was PBMCs, obtained 15 days after the yellow fever booster vaccination.

The CDR3 bases are TGTGCCAGCAGCGCCACTACTAGCGGGAGGGCCACAAATGAGCAGTTCTTC. This encodes CASSATTSGRATNEQFF. The chain uses TRBV9 and TRBJ2-1, with 13 bases aligning to TRBD2. From germline, CDR1 is SGDLS and CDR2 YYNGEE. V trimming: 3 bases; J trimming: 7 bases; junction bases outside the gene matches: 10. The CDR3 has 17 residues.